The present TCR beta chain was sequenced within a study of blood T cell repertoires in COVID-19. Only in-frame clones appear in the TCRdb table, and some are missing; sequencing was by immunoSEQ multiplex PCR. The sample contains roughly 50,000 clones, 78% of which appear only once. The junction had 6 bases not matched to a gene; V was cut back by 5 bases and J by 5 bases. CDR1 is SGHRS and CDR2 is YFSETQ in the germline V gene. This CDR3 has 13 amino acids. This sequence joins TRBV5-1 and TRBJ1-2, with 7 bases that match TRBD1. The sample comprised peripheral blood. This clonotype originated in a human donor with active or convalescent COVID-19. The donor label of this sample is uncertain. Here the CDR3 DNA reads TGCGCCAGCAGTCTGGACAGGATTTATGGCTACACCTTC. The encoded protein is CASSLDRIYGYTF.